This T cell receptor beta chain was documented in a study of T cell responses to AZD1222 COVID-19 vaccine. Study-level background: Pooled samples include second doses given at about 4 or 12 weeks. General study findings and limits: Only a handful of AZD1222 recipients, several in all, had baseline seropositivity. Repertoires were obtained only post-peak T cell response.

The data were produced by immunoSEQ multiplex PCR, yet TCRdb's version contains in-frame clones alone and is incomplete. The profile covers roughly 200,000 clones, with 85% to 95% appearing a single time and 1% to 1.5% taken by the ten largest. Germline V gene data show CDR1 as LNHNV and CDR2 as YYDKDF (reference sequence). Trimming pared 5 bases from V and 3 bases from J, leaving 10 bases between. The CDR3 has 13 amino acids. Worth noting for this clone: The antigen is undetermined.

V usage is TRBV15 and J usage is TRBJ2-5; a possible D gene is TRBD2 (6 bases). This TCR came from an adult in good health. Sequences were derived from peripheral blood, sampled on day 0 of AZD1222 vaccination. The CDR3 DNA sequence: TGTGCCACCAGCGGGGGACTGAAAGAGACCCAGTACTTC. Translated, it gives CATSGGLKETQYF. The variable domain in full, completed from reference TRBV15 and TRBJ2-5, reads DAMVIQNPRYQVTQFGKPVTLSCSQTLNHNVMYWYQQKSSQAPKLLFHYYDKDFNNEADTPDNFQSRRPNTSFCFLDIRSPGLGDTAMYLCATSGGLKETQYFGPGTRLLVL.